This T cell receptor (beta chain) was sequenced for a study of CD8 T cells in Susac syndrome. Reverse transcription of about 0.45 to 1 ug RNA was performed with random hexamers. Across 54 Vbeta and 13 Jbeta, TCR beta CDR3 was amplified with immunoSEQ multiplex PCR. TCRdb itself ran the immunoSEQ multiplex PCR reads through MiXCR, one entry per CDR3 protein. The data show some 300,000 distinct CDR3 sequences, with 75% to 85% seen just once and roughly 0.21% held by the top ten. CD8+ and CD4+ T cells from blood underwent TCR beta sequencing. TEMRA cells were FACS-enriched, with CD8+ and CD4+ T cells isolated negatively. Deletions cut 3 bases from V and 0 bases from J, with 7 bases between. Germline CDR1 LNHNV, CDR2 YYDKDF (reference sequence). This CDR3 is built from 14 residues.

This chain links TRBV15 with TRBJ2-3; D could derive from TRBD1 or TRBD2 (5 bases each). The receptor comes from a human donor with multiple sclerosis. Sequencing was performed on CD8+ T cells from PBMCs. CDR3 nucleotides: TGTGCCACCAGCAGGGGACGGAGCACAGATACGCAGTATTTT. Amino acids: CATSRGRSTDTQYF.